There are a few counts of the clone carrying this T cell receptor (beta chain). The sample comes from a study of PD-L1 blockade in urothelial cancer. Overall study: Bladder-origin urothelial cancer in males covered about 90% of the roughly 30 patients.

Each patient gave between 1 and 8 samples, pretreatment and on-treatment. There are 11 residues in the CDR3. Germline V gene data show CDR1 as LNHDA and CDR2 as SQIVND (reference sequence). With 6 bases removed from V and 7 bases from J, the gap between germline ends came to 6 bases. Clones were read by immunoSEQ multiplex PCR, and TCRdb kept only the in-frame ones, dropping some. The sample carries roughly 44,000 clones, around 80% recorded once. The source material was PBMCs, sampled around atezolizumab (anti-PD-L1) treatment. The TCR originated in a man between 65 and 79 years old with urothelial cancer. The chain joins TRBV19 to TRBJ2-2; D is unresolved. The CDR3 sequence: CASRVGGELFF. The CDR3 nucleotides are TGTGCCAGTAGAGTCGGCGGGGAGCTGTTTTTT.